These T cell receptor beta chains were read from a single sample in a study of T cell changes during pregnancy in multiple sclerosis. Here immunoSEQ multiplex PCR was the method, and the copy in TCRdb shows in-frame clones only, minus some. This sample has roughly 110,000 clones; about 90% occur once, and the top ten carry roughly 0.78%. The source was peripheral blood, collected in the third trimester of pregnancy. The receptors stem from a female donor in good health, enrolled as a control in a pregnancy study. Both conserved end residues are part of each CDR3. D genes are given only for firm matches.

J gene: TRBJ1-1
D gene: .
V gene: TRBV7-2
CDR3 protein: CASSLERADKEAFF

J gene: TRBJ1-4
D gene: TRBD1
V gene: TRBV27
CDR3 protein: CASSISTGRYEKLFF

J gene: TRBJ1-1
D gene: TRBD1
V gene: TRBV4-1
CDR3 protein: CASSQYPQSGTEEAFF

J gene: TRBJ2-5
D gene: .
V gene: TRBV19
CDR3 protein: CASSTQVRETQYF

J gene: TRBJ1-1
D gene: TRBD1
V gene: TRBV29-1
CDR3 protein: CSVEDQYVRGRWTEAFF

J gene: TRBJ2-3
D gene: TRBD1
V gene: TRBV6-1
CDR3 protein: CASSEDRGSTDTQYF

J gene: TRBJ2-2
D gene: TRBD1
V gene: TRBV4-3
CDR3 protein: CASSQGQGIQAGELFF

J gene: TRBJ1-3
D gene: .
V gene: TRBV25-1
CDR3 protein: CASKDSTGWGNTIYF

J gene: TRBJ2-3
D gene: TRBD2
V gene: TRBV29-1
CDR3 protein: CSVEAGGHADTQYF

J gene: TRBJ1-5
D gene: .
V gene: TRBV18
CDR3 protein: CASSPRLWQEGQPQHF

J gene: TRBJ2-3
D gene: .
V gene: TRBV30
CDR3 protein: CAWGGGTDTQYF

J gene: TRBJ1-1
D gene: TRBD1
V gene: TRBV6-5
CDR3 protein: CASRTGTARPEAFF

J gene: TRBJ2-7
D gene: .
V gene: TRBV6-5
CDR3 protein: CASRVRSGRSYEQYF

J gene: TRBJ2-7
D gene: .
V gene: TRBV7-3
CDR3 protein: CASSLTQGSHEQYF

J gene: TRBJ1-4
D gene: .
V gene: TRBV11-2
CDR3 protein: CASSLGARVTEKLFF

J gene: TRBJ1-1
D gene: .
V gene: TRBV11-2
CDR3 protein: CASSQTGFAEAFF

J gene: TRBJ2-1
D gene: TRBD1
V gene: TRBV7-8
CDR3 protein: CASSLGDRGNNEQFF

J gene: TRBJ2-1
D gene: TRBD2
V gene: TRBV9
CDR3 protein: CASSATSGGVYEQFF

J gene: TRBJ1-3
D gene: .
V gene: TRBV4-2
CDR3 protein: CASSQDEGAGNTIYF

J gene: TRBJ1-2
D gene: TRBD1
V gene: TRBV30
CDR3 protein: CAWAPGQGVYGYTF

J gene: TRBJ2-7
D gene: .
V gene: TRBV12-5
CDR3 protein: CASGFDRGNPSYEQYF

J gene: TRBJ2-7
D gene: .
V gene: TRBV19
CDR3 protein: CASSIGPGYAEKAYEQYF

J gene: TRBJ2-1
D gene: TRBD1
V gene: TRBV7-3
CDR3 protein: CASSLYRGQTYNEQFF

J gene: TRBJ2-3
D gene: .
V gene: TRBV7-9
CDR3 protein: CASSLVGGPGTQYF

J gene: TRBJ1-1
D gene: TRBD1
V gene: TRBV4-3
CDR3 protein: CASSFTAGGIGEAFF

J gene: TRBJ2-3
D gene: TRBD1
V gene: TRBV7-2
CDR3 protein: CASSLARGQSTDTQYF

J gene: TRBJ1-5
D gene: .
V gene: TRBV6-5
CDR3 protein: CASSYGGSSNQPQHF

J gene: TRBJ1-1
D gene: TRBD1
V gene: TRBV9
CDR3 protein: CASSPTGAEAFF

J gene: TRBJ2-5
D gene: .
V gene: TRBV20-1
CDR3 protein: CSAAGQETQYF

J gene: TRBJ2-1
D gene: .
V gene: TRBV7-7
CDR3 protein: CASSKRQSSYNEQFF

J gene: TRBJ2-1
D gene: .
V gene: TRBV9
CDR3 protein: CASSVGQGFRNEQFF

J gene: TRBJ2-7
D gene: .
V gene: TRBV27
CDR3 protein: CASSLRQEAYEQYF

J gene: TRBJ2-7
D gene: TRBD1
V gene: TRBV5-1
CDR3 protein: CASSSTGGSNEQYF

J gene: TRBJ2-3
D gene: TRBD2
V gene: TRBV4-2
CDR3 protein: CASSQRGDTQYF

J gene: TRBJ1-1
D gene: TRBD1
V gene: TRBV30
CDR3 protein: CAWSVRDRRDTEAFF

J gene: TRBJ1-5
D gene: .
V gene: TRBV5-1
CDR3 protein: CASSLGPQVPDSNQPQHF

J gene: TRBJ1-3
D gene: TRBD1
V gene: TRBV19
CDR3 protein: CASTKMTGGNTIYF

J gene: TRBJ1-5
D gene: .
V gene: TRBV7-9
CDR3 protein: CASSRGGSNQPQHF

J gene: TRBJ2-7
D gene: .
V gene: TRBV6-1
CDR3 protein: CASTDTYYEQYF

J gene: TRBJ2-3
D gene: .
V gene: TRBV11-2
CDR3 protein: CASSLGQGSTDTQYF

J gene: TRBJ2-3
D gene: TRBD2
V gene: TRBV27
CDR3 protein: CASSRGLAGGTDTQYF

J gene: TRBJ2-5
D gene: .
V gene: TRBV6-5
CDR3 protein: CASNSVGETQYF

J gene: TRBJ1-1
D gene: .
V gene: TRBV11-3
CDR3 protein: CASSLAMEEAFF

J gene: TRBJ1-6
D gene: .
V gene: TRBV19
CDR3 protein: CASSIWSSYNSPLHF

J gene: TRBJ1-1
D gene: .
V gene: TRBV27
CDR3 protein: CASSLSPMNTEAFF

J gene: TRBJ2-2
D gene: .
V gene: TRBV27
CDR3 protein: CASSPNTGELFF

J gene: TRBJ2-2
D gene: TRBD1
V gene: TRBV9
CDR3 protein: CASSAGQENTGELFF

J gene: TRBJ1-4
D gene: TRBD1
V gene: TRBV6-1
CDR3 protein: CASSEGTGNNEKLFF

J gene: TRBJ2-7
D gene: .
V gene: TRBV7-9
CDR3 protein: CASSLSSYEQYF

J gene: TRBJ2-5
D gene: .
V gene: TRBV4-3
CDR3 protein: CASSQDTGREAQYF

J gene: TRBJ2-7
D gene: TRBD1
V gene: TRBV5-4
CDR3 protein: CASSYWGETGGSGEQYF